The 5 T cell receptor beta chains reported below all come from one sample, sequenced in a study of T cells in Graves' hyperthyroidism and ophthalmopathy. Researchers amplified the TCR beta CDR3 regions from RNA transcripts. First-round RT-PCR with HTBI primers amplified the TCR CDR3 region. TCRdb passed the multiplex PCR reads through MiXCR, listing each CDR3 protein once. The data show hundreds of thousands of distinct CDR3 sequences, with over 15% seen just once and roughly 50% held by the top ten. Sequenced sample: blood. These receptors were obtained from a woman aged 60-75 years with Graves' ophthalmopathy.

Many counts were recorded for this clonotype. The V and J genes are TRBV28 and TRBJ1-6; TRBD1 agrees at 7 bases. There are 14 residues in the CDR3. The trim removed 7 bases at V and 5 bases at J, leaving 5 bases unmatched. Germline V gives CDR1 MDHEN, CDR2 SYDVKM. The CDR3 is CASTRDRNNSPLHF. For the CDR3, the DNA is TGTGCCAGCACCCGGGACAGAAATAATTCACCCCTCCACTTT. The entire variable domain, with the rest obtained from reference TRBV28 and TRBJ1-6, is as follows: DVKVTQSSRYLVKRTGEKVFLECVQDMDHENMFWYRQDPGLGLRLIYFSYDVKMKEKGDIPEGYSVSREKKERFSLILESASTNQTSMYLCASTRDRNNSPLHFGNGTRLTVT.

This clonotype has just a few counts. The chain recombines TRBV4-3 with TRBJ2-7, with 9 bases aligning to TRBD1. Germline CDR1 and CDR2: LGHNA and YSLEER. V lost 1 base, J lost 5 bases, and 6 bases stayed unmatched. The CDR3 runs 15 residues. The CDR3 loop reads CASSQGDRGIDEQYF. CDR3 bases: TGCGCCAGCAGCCAAGGAGACAGGGGGATTGACGAGCAGTACTTC.

Many counts were recorded for this clonotype. V and J are TRBV28 and TRBJ1-4; weak D call: TRBD1 (5 bases). Trimming pared 4 bases from V and 8 bases from J, leaving 14 bases between. The CDR3 has 14 residues. Germline CDR1 reads MDHEN; CDR2 reads SYDVKM. In nucleotides, the CDR3 is TGTGCCAGCAGTTCTCGACAGTTGGGGGAAAAACTGTTTTTT. Its protein product is CASSSRQLGEKLFF.

This clonotype was counted many times. V gene TRBV18 combines with J gene TRBJ2-5; tentatively, D is TRBD1 (6 bases). Germline lookup yields CDR1 KGHSH and CDR2 LQKENI. The germline V and J ends were trimmed by 3 bases and 5 bases, with 10 bases remaining between them. CDR3 length: 13 residues. CDR3 in DNA: TGTGCCAGCTCACCCAACCAGGGGGAGACCCAGTACTTC. Translation gives CASSPNQGETQYF.

This clonotype was detected ten times or more. The gene calls are TRBV4-3 and TRBJ1-5; weak D call: TRBD1 (5 bases). CDR3 size: 14 residues. Germline CDR1 LGHNA, CDR2 YSLEER. Between the trimmed V and J ends, which lost 0 bases and 6 bases, there was a span of 9 bases. The CDR3 DNA is TGCGCCAGCAGCCAAGATGGGAGGGGTCAGCCCCAGCATTTT. As protein: CASSQDGRGQPQHF.